A single TCR beta chain is shown here with its context. This clonotype turned up a few times. The antigen it recognizes is unknown. Base-call qualities are not available, and no considerably larger clone is one nucleotide away. These data come from a study of Graves' ophthalmopathy and Graves' hyperthyroidism (dated by TCRdb to the late 2010s). Regarding the research as a whole: Hyperthyroidism was defined as stable when no progression to ophthalmopathy occurred within 18 months of follow-up. To tell Graves' ophthalmopathy apart from Graves' hyperthyroidism, and to predict which patients would progress to ophthalmopathy, the study relied on TCR beta repertoire signatures. In total, 135 blood samples were TCR-sequenced: roughly 45 ophthalmopathy, about 75 hyperthyroidism and around 17 hyperthyroidism-to-ophthalmopathy patients. A discovery set of about a hundred patients (43 ophthalmopathy, just over 55 stable hyperthyroidism) was enrolled to explore V-J signatures distinguishing ophthalmopathy from hyperthyroidism. For independent validation, a separate cohort was made up of 18 hyperthyroidism patients plus 17 patients who later progressed from hyperthyroidism to ophthalmopathy. In five or six hyperthyroidism patients, the T-cell repertoires found in thyroid tissue were compared with those found in blood. Following sample collection, hyperthyroidism patients were given methimazole at a starting dose of 30 mg daily, and ophthalmopathy patients were given high-dose intravenous methylprednisolone. Beyond this particular receptor, the publication reports: Most expanded thyroid clonotypes with frequency above 0.001 were also detected in blood, suggesting blood repertoires may reflect the thyroid immune response. In validation, the model predicted ophthalmopathy progression with about 70% sensitivity and 72.22% specificity; some 13 predicted patients were CT-confirmed with GO in a median of roughly 6.8 months. In cross-validation, the 13-signature model distinguished ophthalmopathy from stable hyperthyroidism with less than 90% sensitivity and around 83% specificity, while in the test set the corresponding values were about 79% and 69%. Sample size was not statistically predetermined, and group allocation was not concealed from the investigators.

For repertoire sequencing, TCR beta CDR3 regions were amplified from RNA transcripts. The first round of RT-PCR was done with HTBI primers and the Qiagen OneStep RT-PCR kit, and was followed by a second round of multiplex PCR, then size selection and purification. The libraries underwent paired-end sequencing with 100 bp reads on an Illumina HiSeq2000. In the paper's pipeline: SOAPnuke was used to process the reads, removing any read that contained adapters or uncalled bases, had a mean Phred below 15, or lacked an exact match to the constant primer or identifier. COPE v1.2.5 was used to merge the high-quality paired reads. Unique nucleotide sequences were defined as clonotypes and aligned to IMGT TRB V, D and J references using MiTCR v1.1. Only V-J combinations with frequency above 0.0001 were analysed, covering around 99% of repertoires. For each V-J combination, a TCR clonal expansion and chaos score was defined as the ratio of F50 clonal expansion to chaos observed in the TCRdist matrix. Welch's t-statistics and random forest were used to reduce the features to roughly 14 V-J combinations, which were then used as input to a naive Bayes classifier. The Morisita-Horn index was used to measure how similar the thyroid and blood repertoires were. TCRdb reworked the public reads: Q25 trimming with fastp, MiXCR clone assembly, productive beta chains retained. Entries that share a CDR3 protein sequence are merged under the most common genes and DNA. The V and J calls were determined by TCRdb, not by the authors. This sample holds 560,000 or so distinct CDR3 sequences; under 45% were observed only once. About 4.1% of the sample is taken by the ten largest.

The hyperthyroidism patients were 18 to 65 years old and newly diagnosed, with a disease duration of less than 2 months. Patients with other autoimmune diseases, uncontrolled infections, pregnancy or lactation were excluded. Diagnosis was based on clinical symptoms, serum thyroxine, TRAb, thyroid ultrasound and orbital computed tomography. Total RNA was extracted using Trizol reagent, and RNA quality was checked on an Agilent 2100 Bioanalyzer. V ends up 4 bases short and J 7 bases short, with an unmatched junction base count of 13. The CDR3 runs 17 amino acids, cysteine and phenylalanine included. Kept here is only the CDR3 DNA, which spans 51 bases and is read in frame from base 1. The germline V gene (reference sequence) yields LNHDA for CDR1 and SQIVND for CDR2.

This TCR came from an adult man with Graves' hyperthyroidism. The chain is encoded by TRBV19 joined to TRBJ1-5; TRBD1 aligns with 10 central bases. The sequenced material came from peripheral blood or thyroid tissue (not recorded which). The sequenced DNA: TGTGCCAGTAGTAACTCGGGACAGGGGCGGATAAAACAGCCCCAGCATTTT. Translated, it reads CASSNSGQGRIKQPQHF.